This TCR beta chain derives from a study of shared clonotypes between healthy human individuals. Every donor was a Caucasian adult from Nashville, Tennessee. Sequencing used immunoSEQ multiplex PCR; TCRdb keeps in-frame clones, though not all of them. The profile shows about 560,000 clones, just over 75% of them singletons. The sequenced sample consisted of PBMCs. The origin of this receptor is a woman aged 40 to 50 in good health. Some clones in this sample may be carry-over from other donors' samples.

The CDR3 sequence: CASSDFRLETQYF. DNA for the CDR3: TGTGCCAGCAGTGATTTCCGACTGGAGACCCAGTACTTC. V and J are TRBV28 and TRBJ2-5; D not certain. The CDR3 is 13 amino acids. Germline values: CDR1 MDHEN, CDR2 SYDVKM. Trimming took off 5 bases at V and 5 bases at J, with 12 bases between the two ends.